The 10 T cell receptor beta chains below were found in one sample sequenced in a study of blood T cell repertoires in COVID-19. TCRdb's copy holds only in-frame clones and misses some; the assay was immunoSEQ multiplex PCR. In the table there are roughly 170,000 clones, 85% to 90% of which are singletons. Sequencing input: peripheral blood. The receptors were gathered from a man in his 70s with active or convalescent COVID-19.

The CDR3: CASSITGTNTEAFF. For the CDR3, the DNA is TGCGCCAGCAGCATAACAGGGACGAACACTGAAGCTTTCTTT. The chain is built from TRBV5-1 and TRBJ1-1, with a tentative D call TRBD1 (6 bases). This CDR3 spans 14 amino acids. V lost 4 bases and J 1 base, leaving 11 bases between the germline ends. CDR1 is SGHRS, CDR2 YFSETQ, per germline.

V is TRBV7-9 and J is TRBJ1-2; D not resolved. V was trimmed by 1 base and J by 5 bases, leaving 8 bases between them. There are 13 residues in the CDR3. Looked up from germline, CDR1 is SEHNR and CDR2 is FQNEAQ (reference sequence). CDR3: CASSLGRPYGYTF. CDR3 nucleotides: TGTGCCAGCAGCTTAGGCAGGCCATATGGCTACACCTTC.

The V gene is TRBV24-1, the J gene TRBJ1-2, with 9 bases aligning to TRBD1. This CDR3 spans 15 amino acids. Germline CDR1 KGHDR, CDR2 SFDVKD. With 4 bases clipped from V and 5 bases from J, the junction kept 7 bases outside the gene matches. The CDR3 DNA is TGTGCCACCAGTGAGGGGACAGGGAGCATTTATGGCTACACCTTC. It encodes CATSEGTGSIYGYTF.

J is TRBJ2-1 and V is TRBV30; 10 bases map to TRBD2. This CDR3 is 15 amino acids long. CDR1 and CDR2 from the germline V gene are GTSNPN and SVGIG (reference sequence). The trim removed 7 bases at V and 6 bases at J, leaving 12 bases unmatched. CDR3 region: CALREAGGPGNEQFF. The CDR3 DNA is TGTGCCTTAAGAGAAGCGGGAGGGCCGGGCAATGAGCAGTTCTTC.

The chain is built from TRBV3-1 (or the pseudogene TRBV3-2) and TRBJ1-4; 7 nucleotides align to TRBD1. After removal of 6 bases from V and 4 bases from J, the junction contained 14 bases not matched to a gene. Germline CDR1 is LGHDT and CDR2 is YNNKEL (reference sequence). There are 17 residues in the CDR3. The CDR3 coding sequence is TGTGCCAGCAGGGGTGCAGGGGGGCTAGCTGGTAATGAAAAACTGTTTTTT. Residues: CASRGAGGLAGNEKLFF.

The J gene is TRBJ1-2, the V gene TRBV6-1, with 7 nucleotides matching TRBD1. V lost 5 bases and J lost 10; bases outside the gene matches: 10. The CDR3 totals 13 residues. Germline V lookup: CDR1 MNHNS, CDR2 SASEGT. CDR3 sequence: CASSLGQDEDYTF. CDR3 DNA: TGTGCCAGCAGTTTAGGACAGGATGAGGACTACACCTTC.

The V call is TRBV19, the J call TRBJ2-5, with D tentatively TRBD1 (6 bases). V lost 6 bases, J lost 0 bases, and 8 bases lay in between. The CDR3 loop spans 13 amino acids. From germline, CDR1 is LNHDA and CDR2 SQIVND (reference sequence). The CDR3 sequence: CASRRTDQETQYF. The CDR3 DNA is TGTGCCAGTAGGCGGACAGACCAAGAGACCCAGTACTTC.

V is TRBV30 and J is TRBJ1-3; D gene uncertain. Trimming pared 0 bases from V and 5 bases from J, leaving 8 bases between. Germline loops: CDR1 GTSNPN, CDR2 SVGIG (reference sequence). The CDR3 has 13 residues. The CDR3 sequence is CAWSVNFRNTIYF. In nucleotides, the CDR3 is TGTGCCTGGAGTGTAAACTTCCGAAACACCATATATTTT.

The chain is built from TRBV7-2 and TRBJ1-4; tentatively, D is TRBD1 (5 bases). The V and J ends lost 1 base and 7 bases respectively, with 16 bases between them. The CDR3 extends over 16 amino acids. CDR1 SGHTA and CDR2 FQGNSA come from the germline V gene. CDR3 sequence (DNA): TGTGCCAGCAGCTTAGATGGGGCTGCCGTTCGTGAAAAACTGTTTTTT. This encodes CASSLDGAAVREKLFF.

This rearrangement joins TRBV28 to TRBJ2-1, with TRBD2 matching 14 bases. The V segment lost 4 bases and the J segment 8 bases; nucleotides outside the gene matches: 4. The length of the CDR3 is 15 residues. From germline, CDR1 is MDHEN and CDR2 SYDVKM. In DNA form, the CDR3 reads TGTGCCAGCAGTTCTGGGACTAGCGGGAGCTATGAGCAGTTCTTC. It codes for CASSSGTSGSYEQFF.